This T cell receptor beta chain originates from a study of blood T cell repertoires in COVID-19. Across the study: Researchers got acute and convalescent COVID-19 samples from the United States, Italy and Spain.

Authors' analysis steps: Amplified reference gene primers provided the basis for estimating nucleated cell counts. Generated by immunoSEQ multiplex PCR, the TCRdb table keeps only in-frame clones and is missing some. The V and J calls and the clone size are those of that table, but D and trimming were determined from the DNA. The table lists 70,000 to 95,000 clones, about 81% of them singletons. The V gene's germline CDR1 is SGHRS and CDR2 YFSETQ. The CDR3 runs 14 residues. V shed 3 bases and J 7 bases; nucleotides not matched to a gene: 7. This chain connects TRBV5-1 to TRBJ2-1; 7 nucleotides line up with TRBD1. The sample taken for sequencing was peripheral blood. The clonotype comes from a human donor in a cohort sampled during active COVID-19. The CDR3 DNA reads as TGCGCCAGCAGCTACGGGACAGTGTTTAATGAGCAGTTCTTC. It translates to CASSYGTVFNEQFF.